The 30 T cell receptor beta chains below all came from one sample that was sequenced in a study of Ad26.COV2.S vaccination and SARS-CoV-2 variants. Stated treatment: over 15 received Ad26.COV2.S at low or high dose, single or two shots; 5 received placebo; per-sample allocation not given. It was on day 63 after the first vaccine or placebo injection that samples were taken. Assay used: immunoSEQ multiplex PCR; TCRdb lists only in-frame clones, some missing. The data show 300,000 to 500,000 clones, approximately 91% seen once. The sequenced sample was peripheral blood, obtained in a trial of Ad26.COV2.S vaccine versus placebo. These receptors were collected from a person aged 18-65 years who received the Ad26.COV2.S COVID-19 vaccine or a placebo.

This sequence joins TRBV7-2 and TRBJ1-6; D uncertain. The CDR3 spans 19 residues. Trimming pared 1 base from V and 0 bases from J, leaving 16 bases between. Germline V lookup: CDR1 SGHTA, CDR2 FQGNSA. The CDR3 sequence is CASSLESTRARSYNSPLHF. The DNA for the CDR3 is TGTGCCAGCAGCTTAGAGTCCACTCGAGCCCGCTCCTATAATTCACCCCTCCACTTT.

CDR3 region: CASSVLAGGRRDYNEQFF. The CDR3 region has the DNA TGTGCCAGCAGCGTACTAGCGGGGGGACGACGGGACTACAATGAGCAGTTCTTC. The chain joins TRBV7-9 to TRBJ2-1; 12 bases match TRBD2. CDR3 length equals 18 residues. Trimming removed 5 bases from V and 3 bases from J; junction bases left unmatched: 11. Germline CDR1 and CDR2: SEHNR and FQNEAQ (reference sequence).

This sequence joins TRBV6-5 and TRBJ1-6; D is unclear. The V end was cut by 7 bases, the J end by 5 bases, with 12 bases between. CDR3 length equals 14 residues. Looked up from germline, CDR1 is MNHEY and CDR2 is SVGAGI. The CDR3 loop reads CASIYRANNSPLHF. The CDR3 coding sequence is TGTGCCAGCATATACCGGGCCAATAATTCACCCCTCCACTTT.

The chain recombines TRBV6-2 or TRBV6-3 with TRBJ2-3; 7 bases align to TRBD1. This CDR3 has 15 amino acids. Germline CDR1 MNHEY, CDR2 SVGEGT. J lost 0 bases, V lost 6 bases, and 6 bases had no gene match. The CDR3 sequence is CASSPRGQSTDTQYF. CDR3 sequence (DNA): TGTGCCAGCAGCCCCCGGGGACAGAGCACAGATACGCAGTATTTT.

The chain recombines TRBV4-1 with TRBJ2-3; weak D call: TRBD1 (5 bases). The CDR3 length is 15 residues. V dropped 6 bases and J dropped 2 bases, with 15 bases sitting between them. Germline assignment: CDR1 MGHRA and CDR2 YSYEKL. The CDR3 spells CASSSLGAHTDTQYF. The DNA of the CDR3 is TGCGCCAGCAGTAGCCTAGGGGCCCACACAGATACGCAGTATTTT.

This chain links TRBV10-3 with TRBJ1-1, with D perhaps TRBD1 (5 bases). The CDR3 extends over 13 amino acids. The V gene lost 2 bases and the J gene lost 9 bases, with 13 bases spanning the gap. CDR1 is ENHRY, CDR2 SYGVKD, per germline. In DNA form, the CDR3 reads TGTGCCATCAGTGAGGAGAGGGGCAGAAAAGCTTTCTTT. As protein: CAISEERGRKAFF.

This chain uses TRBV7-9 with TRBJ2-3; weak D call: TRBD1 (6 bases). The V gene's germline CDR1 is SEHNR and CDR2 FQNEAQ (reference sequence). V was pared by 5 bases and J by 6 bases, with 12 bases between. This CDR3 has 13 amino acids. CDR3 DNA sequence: TGTGCCAGCAGCCCTACAACAGGGGATACGCAGTATTTT. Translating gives CASSPTTGDTQYF.

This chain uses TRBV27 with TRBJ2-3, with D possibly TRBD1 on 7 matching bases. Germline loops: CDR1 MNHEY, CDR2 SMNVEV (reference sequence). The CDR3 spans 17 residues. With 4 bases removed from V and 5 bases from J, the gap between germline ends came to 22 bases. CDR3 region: CASSSPLRRGRLDTQYF. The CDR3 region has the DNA TGTGCCAGCAGTTCCCCCCTGAGGAGGGGGCGCTTAGATACGCAGTATTTT.

CDR3 amino acids: CATSRDLAKPGNTIYF. CDR3 DNA: TGTGCCACCAGCAGAGATCTAGCGAAGCCGGGAAACACCATATATTTT. The rearrangement links TRBV15 to TRBJ1-3; D is ambiguous. The germline CDR1 and CDR2 sequences are LNHNV and YYDKDF (reference sequence). The CDR3 contains 16 residues. The germline V and J ends were trimmed by 0 bases and 4 bases, with 13 bases remaining between them.

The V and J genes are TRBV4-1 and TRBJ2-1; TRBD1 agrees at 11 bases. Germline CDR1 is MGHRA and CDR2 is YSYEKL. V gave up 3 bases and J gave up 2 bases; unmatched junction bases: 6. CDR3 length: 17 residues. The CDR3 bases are TGCGCCAGCAGCCAGAGGACAGGGGGCATCACCTACAATGAGCAGTTCTTC. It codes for CASSQRTGGITYNEQFF.

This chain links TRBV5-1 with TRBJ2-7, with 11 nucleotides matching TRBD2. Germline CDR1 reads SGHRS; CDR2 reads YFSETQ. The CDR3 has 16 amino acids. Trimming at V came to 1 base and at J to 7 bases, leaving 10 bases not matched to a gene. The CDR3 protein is CASSLSTSGGAWEQYF. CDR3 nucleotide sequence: TGCGCCAGCAGCTTGTCTACTAGCGGGGGAGCCTGGGAGCAGTACTTC. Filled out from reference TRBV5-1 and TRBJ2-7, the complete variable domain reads KAGVTQTPRYLIKTRGQQVTLSCSPISGHRSVSWYQQTPGQGLQFLFEYFSETQRNKGNFPGRFSGRQFSNSRSEMNVSTLELGDSALYLCASSLSTSGGAWEQYFGPGTRLTVT.

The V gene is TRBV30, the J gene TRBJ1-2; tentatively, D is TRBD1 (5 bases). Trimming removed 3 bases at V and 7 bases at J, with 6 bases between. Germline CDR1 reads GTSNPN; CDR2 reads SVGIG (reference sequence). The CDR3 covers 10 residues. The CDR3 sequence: CAWSDSGYTF. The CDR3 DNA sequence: TGTGCCTGGAGCGACAGTGGCTACACCTTC.

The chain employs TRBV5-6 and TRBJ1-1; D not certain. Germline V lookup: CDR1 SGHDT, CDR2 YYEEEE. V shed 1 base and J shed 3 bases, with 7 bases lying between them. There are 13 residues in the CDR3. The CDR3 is CASSLNRDTEAFF. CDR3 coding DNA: TGTGCCAGCAGCTTGAACAGAGACACTGAAGCTTTCTTT.

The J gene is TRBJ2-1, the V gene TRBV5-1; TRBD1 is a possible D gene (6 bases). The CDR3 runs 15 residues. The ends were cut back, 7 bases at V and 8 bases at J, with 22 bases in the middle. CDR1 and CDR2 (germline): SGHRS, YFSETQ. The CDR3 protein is CASQITGTSGHEQFF. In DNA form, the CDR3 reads TGCGCCAGCCAGATAACCGGGACATCGGGGCATGAGCAGTTCTTC.

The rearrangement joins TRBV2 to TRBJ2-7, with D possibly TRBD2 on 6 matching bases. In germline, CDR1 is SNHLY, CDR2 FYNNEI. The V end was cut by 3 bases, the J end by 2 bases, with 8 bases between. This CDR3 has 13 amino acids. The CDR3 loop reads CASSDGGAYEQYF. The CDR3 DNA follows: TGTGCCAGCAGTGATGGAGGGGCCTACGAGCAGTACTTC.

DNA for the CDR3: TGTGCCAGCATAGGTGGCACTGAAGCTTTCTTT. Translation gives CASIGGTEAFF. The rearrangement uses TRBV12-3 or TRBV12-4 and TRBJ1-1, with D unclear. The ends were cut back, 7 bases at V and 4 bases at J, with 7 bases in the middle. CDR3 length: 11 amino acids.

CDR3 sequence (DNA): TGCGCCAGCAGCCGGCCCCCACAGGGGGCGAGCTCCTACAATGAGCAGTTCTTC. Its protein is CASSRPPQGASSYNEQFF. The chain joins TRBV4-1 to TRBJ2-1, with 9 positions matching TRBD1. The junction had 10 bases not matched to a gene; V was cut back by 4 bases and J by 0 bases. Germline-derived CDR1 and CDR2 are MGHRA and YSYEKL. The length of the CDR3 is 18 residues.

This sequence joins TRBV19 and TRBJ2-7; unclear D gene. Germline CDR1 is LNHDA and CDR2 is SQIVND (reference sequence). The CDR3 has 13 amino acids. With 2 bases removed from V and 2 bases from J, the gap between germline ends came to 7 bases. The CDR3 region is CASSISVTYEQYF. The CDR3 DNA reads TGTGCCAGTAGTATATCAGTTACCTACGAGCAGTACTTC.

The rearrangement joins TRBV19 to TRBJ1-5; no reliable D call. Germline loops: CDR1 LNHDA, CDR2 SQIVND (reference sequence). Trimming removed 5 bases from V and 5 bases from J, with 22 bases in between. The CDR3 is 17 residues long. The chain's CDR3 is CASSFLGEQMRDQPQHF. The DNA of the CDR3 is TGTGCCAGTAGTTTCCTCGGAGAGCAAATGAGAGATCAGCCCCAGCATTTT.

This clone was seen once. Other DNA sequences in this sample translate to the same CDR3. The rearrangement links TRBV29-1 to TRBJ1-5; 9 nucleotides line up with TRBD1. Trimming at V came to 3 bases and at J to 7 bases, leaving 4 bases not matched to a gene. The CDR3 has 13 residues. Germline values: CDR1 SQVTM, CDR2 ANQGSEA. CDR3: CSVEGQGGQPQHF. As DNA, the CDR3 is TGCAGCGTTGAGGGACAGGGAGGGCAGCCCCAGCATTTT.

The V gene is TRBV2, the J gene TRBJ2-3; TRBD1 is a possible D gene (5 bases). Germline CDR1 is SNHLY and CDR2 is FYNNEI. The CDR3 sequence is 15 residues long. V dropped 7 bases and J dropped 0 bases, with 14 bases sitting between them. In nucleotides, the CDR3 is TGTGCCAGCAACGGACACAAAAGAAGCACAGATACGCAGTATTTT. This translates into CASNGHKRSTDTQYF. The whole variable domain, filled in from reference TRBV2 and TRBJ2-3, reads EPEVTQTPSHQVTQMGQEVILRCVPISNHLYFYWYRQILGQKVEFLVSFYNNEISEKSEIFDDQFSVERPDGSNFTLKIRSTKLEDSAMYFCASNGHKRSTDTQYFGPGTRLTVL.

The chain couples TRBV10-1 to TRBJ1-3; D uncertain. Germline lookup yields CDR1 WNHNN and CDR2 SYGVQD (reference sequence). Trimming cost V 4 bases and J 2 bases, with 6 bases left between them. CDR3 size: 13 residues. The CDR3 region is CASSGVAGNTIYF. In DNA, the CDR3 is TGCGCCAGCAGTGGGGTGGCTGGAAACACCATATATTTT.

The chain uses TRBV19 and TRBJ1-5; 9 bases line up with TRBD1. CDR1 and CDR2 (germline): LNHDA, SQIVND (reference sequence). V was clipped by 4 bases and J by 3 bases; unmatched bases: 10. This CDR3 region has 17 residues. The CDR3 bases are TGTGCCAGTAGTACCACCCGGGACAGGGTAGTCAATCAGCCCCAGCATTTT. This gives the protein CASSTTRDRVVNQPQHF.

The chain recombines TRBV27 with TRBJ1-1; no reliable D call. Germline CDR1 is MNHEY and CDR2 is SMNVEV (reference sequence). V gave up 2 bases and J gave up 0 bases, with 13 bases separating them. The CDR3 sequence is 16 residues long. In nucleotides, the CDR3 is TGTGCCAGCAGTTTAAGGTATGGAGCCCTGAACACTGAAGCTTTCTTT. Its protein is CASSLRYGALNTEAFF.

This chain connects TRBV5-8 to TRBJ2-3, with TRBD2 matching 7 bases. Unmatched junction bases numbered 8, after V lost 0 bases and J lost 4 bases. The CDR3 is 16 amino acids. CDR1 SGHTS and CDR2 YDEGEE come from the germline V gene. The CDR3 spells CASSLGSGVRADTQYF. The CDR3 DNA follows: TGTGCCAGCAGCTTGGGAAGCGGGGTACGGGCAGATACGCAGTATTTT.

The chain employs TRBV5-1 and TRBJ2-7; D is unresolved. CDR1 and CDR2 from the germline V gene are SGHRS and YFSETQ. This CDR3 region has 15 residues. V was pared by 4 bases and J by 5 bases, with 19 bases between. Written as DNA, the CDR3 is TGCGCCAGCAGCCCTCCCTCCGACCTTTGGGACGAGCAGTACTTC. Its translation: CASSPPSDLWDEQYF.

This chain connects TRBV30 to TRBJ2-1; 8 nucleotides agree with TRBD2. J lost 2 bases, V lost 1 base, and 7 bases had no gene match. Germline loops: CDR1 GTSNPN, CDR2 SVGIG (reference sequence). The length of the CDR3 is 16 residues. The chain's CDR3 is CAWSARPGGPYNEQFF. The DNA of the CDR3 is TGTGCCTGGAGTGCCCGGCCGGGGGGGCCCTACAATGAGCAGTTCTTC.

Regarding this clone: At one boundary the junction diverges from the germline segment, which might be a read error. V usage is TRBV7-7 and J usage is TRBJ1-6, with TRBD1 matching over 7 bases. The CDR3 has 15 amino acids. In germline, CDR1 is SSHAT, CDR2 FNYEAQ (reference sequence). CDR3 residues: CASSSLGQPNSPLHF. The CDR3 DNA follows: TGTGCTAGCAGCTCATTGGGACAGCCGAATTCACCCCTCCACTTT.

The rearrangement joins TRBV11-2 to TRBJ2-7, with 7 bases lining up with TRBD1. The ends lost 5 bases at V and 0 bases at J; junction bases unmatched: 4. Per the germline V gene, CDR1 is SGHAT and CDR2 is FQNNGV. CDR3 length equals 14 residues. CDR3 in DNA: TGTGCCAGCAGCAGAGGGACAGTCTCCTACGAGCAGTACTTC. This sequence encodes CASSRGTVSYEQYF.

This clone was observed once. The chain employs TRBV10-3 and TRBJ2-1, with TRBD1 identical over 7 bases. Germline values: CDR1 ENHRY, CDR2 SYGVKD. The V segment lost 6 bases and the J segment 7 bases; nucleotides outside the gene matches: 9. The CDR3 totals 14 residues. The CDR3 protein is CAIRDPDRANEQFF. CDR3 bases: TGTGCCATCAGGGACCCCGACAGGGCTAATGAGCAGTTCTTC.